The rows below give T cell receptor beta chains drawn from one sample of a study of cytomegalovirus exposure and HLA in healthy donors. Assay used: immunoSEQ multiplex PCR; TCRdb lists only in-frame clones, some missing. The repertoire consists of roughly 100,000 clones, with about four fifths occurring once and the leading ten covering around 1.2%. Source material: PBMCs. These receptors all come from a man aged 25 to 40 in good health and CMV-seronegative. Each CDR3 is given without its conserved first and last residue. D genes are given only for firm matches.

>13|TRBJ2-1|TRBD2|TRBV6-5
ASRDSGRAYNEQF
>13|TRBJ2-7|TRBD2|TRBV4-3
ASSQDELAGNEQY
>17|TRBJ2-6|TRBD1|TRBV7-9
ASSFGSGTGISGANVLT
>12|TRBJ2-2|TRBD2|TRBV5-1
ASYSGGNTGELF
>14|TRBJ1-1|.|TRBV5-1
ASSLRGSKGYTEAF
>11|TRBJ1-1|.|TRBV19
ASSIGGWAEAF
>13|TRBJ2-7|.|TRBV4-1
ASSQGTGSSYEQY
>11|TRBJ2-5|.|TRBV19
ASSKTGWETQY
>13|TRBJ1-2|.|TRBV10-2
ASATERQLASGYT
>11|TRBJ1-2|TRBD1|TRBV29-1
SVGDREGYGYT
>12|TRBJ1-1|.|TRBV6-5
ASSYQARNTEAF
>15|TRBJ1-1|TRBD1|TRBV30
AWSVRGTGAFPAEAF
>13|TRBJ2-1|.|TRBV29-1
SVHLTGTFYNEQF
>13|TRBJ1-1|TRBD1|TRBV7-2
ASSSQQGVNTEAF
>10|TRBJ2-1|.|TRBV19
ASSIGGLEQF
>16|TRBJ1-5|TRBD1|TRBV18
ASSPLRQGAYSNQPQH
>11|TRBJ1-1|TRBD1|TRBV27
ASSLQGVPEAF
>14|TRBJ1-1|.|TRBV28
ASSLKAGVGNTEAF
>13|TRBJ1-5|TRBD1|TRBV6-1
ASSSGQGFMQPQH
>12|TRBJ2-3|.|TRBV28
ASSPPLVTDTQY
>13|TRBJ1-3|TRBD1|TRBV6-5
ASSYRGTEGNTIY
>12|TRBJ2-1|TRBD1|TRBV5-6
ASSATRGRGPSF
>14|TRBJ2-5|TRBD2|TRBV9
ASSGLTGLAEETQY
>12|TRBJ1-2|TRBD1|TRBV9
ASSDGTGNYGYT
>12|TRBJ1-5|.|TRBV7-6
ASSLARSGQPQH
>12|TRBJ2-7|.|TRBV10-3
AIREADGSYEQY
>13|TRBJ1-2|TRBD1|TRBV27
ASTRLAGGNYGYT
>15|TRBJ2-6|.|TRBV11-2
ASSLVVRAAGANVLT
>12|TRBJ2-7|.|TRBV10-1
ASSSNGRTHEQY
>16|TRBJ2-2|.|TRBV18
ASSPQISSGGNTGELF
>14|TRBJ2-3|TRBD1|TRBV9
ASSEQPGGQTDTQY
>12|TRBJ1-2|.|TRBV7-9
ASSPWENNYGYT
>12|TRBJ2-7|.|TRBV5-5
ASSLAGTTYEQY
>12|TRBJ2-7|.|TRBV30
AWSVLGGRSEQY
>15|TRBJ2-7|.|TRBV7-9
ASSFLGAKATSYEQY
>14|TRBJ2-6|.|TRBV7-2
ASSLARDSGANVLT
>12|TRBJ2-2|.|TRBV5-1
ASVKQWNTGELF
>16|TRBJ1-6|.|TRBV4-3
ASSQARTVLSYNSPLH
>13|TRBJ1-6|TRBD1|TRBV9
ASSVETGKGTPLH
>12|TRBJ2-1|TRBD2|TRBV9
ASSGSGTYNEQF
>12|TRBJ1-3|.|TRBV6-5
ASRGTFTGNTIY
>14|TRBJ2-1|TRBD2|TRBV9
ASSPRRLAGGREQF
>17|TRBJ2-3|TRBD2|TRBV4-3
ASSQVFGLAGYRTDTQY
>16|TRBJ1-2|TRBD1|TRBV2
ASTNPRGQTTFNYGYT
>15|TRBJ2-4|TRBD2|TRBV9
ASSVSSGRLAKNIQY
>13|TRBJ2-1|.|TRBV4-3
ASSQHRTDYNEQF
>13|TRBJ1-5|TRBD1|TRBV28
ASSLRDRGFQPQH
>11|TRBJ2-5|TRBD1|TRBV29-1
SVDSRGLETQY
>9|.|.|TRBV6-1
ATSWFYEQY
>12|TRBJ1-1|.|TRBV5-6
ASSLVSGGLVAF
>13|TRBJ1-3|.|TRBV5-5
ASSLSGSGGNTIY
>14|TRBJ1-4|.|TRBV6-5
ASSYAGAATNEKLF
>13|TRBJ2-7|TRBD2|TRBV5-1
ASSLTGTSGYEQY
>14|TRBJ2-3|.|TRBV2
ASSVSGGNVADTQY
>12|TRBJ1-2|TRBD1|TRBV5-1
ASSPGQGAGGYT
>13|TRBJ1-1|.|TRBV6-5
ASRPQGFGPTEAF
>12|TRBJ2-7|.|TRBV5-1
ASSGLGSNYEQY
>12|TRBJ1-5|.|TRBV5-6
ASSLSYSNQPQH
>10|TRBJ2-7|.|TRBV6-5
ASSKTECEQY
>12|TRBJ1-4|.|TRBV6-6
ASSYPFEGEKLF